The table lists the clone carrying this T cell receptor beta chain with a few counts. Germline V gene lookup returns CDR1 SQVTM and CDR2 ANQGSEA. Trimming left V 7 bases short and J 0 bases short, with 10 bases between. This CDR3 has 12 residues. TCRdb's copy holds only in-frame clones and misses some; the assay was immunoSEQ multiplex PCR. The data show about 87,000 clones, with roughly half seen just once and over 13% held by the top ten. This specimen belongs to a study of shared clonotypes between healthy human individuals. All donors were Caucasian adults living in Nashville, Tennessee. The receptor was derived from a woman between 40 and 55 years old in good health. Some clones in this sample may be carry-over from other donors' samples. J is TRBJ2-7 and V is TRBV29-1; D is unresolved. Sequencing was carried out using PBMCs. The CDR3 is CSAGTNSYEQYF. As DNA, the CDR3 is TGCAGCGCCGGAACCAACTCCTACGAGCAGTACTTC.